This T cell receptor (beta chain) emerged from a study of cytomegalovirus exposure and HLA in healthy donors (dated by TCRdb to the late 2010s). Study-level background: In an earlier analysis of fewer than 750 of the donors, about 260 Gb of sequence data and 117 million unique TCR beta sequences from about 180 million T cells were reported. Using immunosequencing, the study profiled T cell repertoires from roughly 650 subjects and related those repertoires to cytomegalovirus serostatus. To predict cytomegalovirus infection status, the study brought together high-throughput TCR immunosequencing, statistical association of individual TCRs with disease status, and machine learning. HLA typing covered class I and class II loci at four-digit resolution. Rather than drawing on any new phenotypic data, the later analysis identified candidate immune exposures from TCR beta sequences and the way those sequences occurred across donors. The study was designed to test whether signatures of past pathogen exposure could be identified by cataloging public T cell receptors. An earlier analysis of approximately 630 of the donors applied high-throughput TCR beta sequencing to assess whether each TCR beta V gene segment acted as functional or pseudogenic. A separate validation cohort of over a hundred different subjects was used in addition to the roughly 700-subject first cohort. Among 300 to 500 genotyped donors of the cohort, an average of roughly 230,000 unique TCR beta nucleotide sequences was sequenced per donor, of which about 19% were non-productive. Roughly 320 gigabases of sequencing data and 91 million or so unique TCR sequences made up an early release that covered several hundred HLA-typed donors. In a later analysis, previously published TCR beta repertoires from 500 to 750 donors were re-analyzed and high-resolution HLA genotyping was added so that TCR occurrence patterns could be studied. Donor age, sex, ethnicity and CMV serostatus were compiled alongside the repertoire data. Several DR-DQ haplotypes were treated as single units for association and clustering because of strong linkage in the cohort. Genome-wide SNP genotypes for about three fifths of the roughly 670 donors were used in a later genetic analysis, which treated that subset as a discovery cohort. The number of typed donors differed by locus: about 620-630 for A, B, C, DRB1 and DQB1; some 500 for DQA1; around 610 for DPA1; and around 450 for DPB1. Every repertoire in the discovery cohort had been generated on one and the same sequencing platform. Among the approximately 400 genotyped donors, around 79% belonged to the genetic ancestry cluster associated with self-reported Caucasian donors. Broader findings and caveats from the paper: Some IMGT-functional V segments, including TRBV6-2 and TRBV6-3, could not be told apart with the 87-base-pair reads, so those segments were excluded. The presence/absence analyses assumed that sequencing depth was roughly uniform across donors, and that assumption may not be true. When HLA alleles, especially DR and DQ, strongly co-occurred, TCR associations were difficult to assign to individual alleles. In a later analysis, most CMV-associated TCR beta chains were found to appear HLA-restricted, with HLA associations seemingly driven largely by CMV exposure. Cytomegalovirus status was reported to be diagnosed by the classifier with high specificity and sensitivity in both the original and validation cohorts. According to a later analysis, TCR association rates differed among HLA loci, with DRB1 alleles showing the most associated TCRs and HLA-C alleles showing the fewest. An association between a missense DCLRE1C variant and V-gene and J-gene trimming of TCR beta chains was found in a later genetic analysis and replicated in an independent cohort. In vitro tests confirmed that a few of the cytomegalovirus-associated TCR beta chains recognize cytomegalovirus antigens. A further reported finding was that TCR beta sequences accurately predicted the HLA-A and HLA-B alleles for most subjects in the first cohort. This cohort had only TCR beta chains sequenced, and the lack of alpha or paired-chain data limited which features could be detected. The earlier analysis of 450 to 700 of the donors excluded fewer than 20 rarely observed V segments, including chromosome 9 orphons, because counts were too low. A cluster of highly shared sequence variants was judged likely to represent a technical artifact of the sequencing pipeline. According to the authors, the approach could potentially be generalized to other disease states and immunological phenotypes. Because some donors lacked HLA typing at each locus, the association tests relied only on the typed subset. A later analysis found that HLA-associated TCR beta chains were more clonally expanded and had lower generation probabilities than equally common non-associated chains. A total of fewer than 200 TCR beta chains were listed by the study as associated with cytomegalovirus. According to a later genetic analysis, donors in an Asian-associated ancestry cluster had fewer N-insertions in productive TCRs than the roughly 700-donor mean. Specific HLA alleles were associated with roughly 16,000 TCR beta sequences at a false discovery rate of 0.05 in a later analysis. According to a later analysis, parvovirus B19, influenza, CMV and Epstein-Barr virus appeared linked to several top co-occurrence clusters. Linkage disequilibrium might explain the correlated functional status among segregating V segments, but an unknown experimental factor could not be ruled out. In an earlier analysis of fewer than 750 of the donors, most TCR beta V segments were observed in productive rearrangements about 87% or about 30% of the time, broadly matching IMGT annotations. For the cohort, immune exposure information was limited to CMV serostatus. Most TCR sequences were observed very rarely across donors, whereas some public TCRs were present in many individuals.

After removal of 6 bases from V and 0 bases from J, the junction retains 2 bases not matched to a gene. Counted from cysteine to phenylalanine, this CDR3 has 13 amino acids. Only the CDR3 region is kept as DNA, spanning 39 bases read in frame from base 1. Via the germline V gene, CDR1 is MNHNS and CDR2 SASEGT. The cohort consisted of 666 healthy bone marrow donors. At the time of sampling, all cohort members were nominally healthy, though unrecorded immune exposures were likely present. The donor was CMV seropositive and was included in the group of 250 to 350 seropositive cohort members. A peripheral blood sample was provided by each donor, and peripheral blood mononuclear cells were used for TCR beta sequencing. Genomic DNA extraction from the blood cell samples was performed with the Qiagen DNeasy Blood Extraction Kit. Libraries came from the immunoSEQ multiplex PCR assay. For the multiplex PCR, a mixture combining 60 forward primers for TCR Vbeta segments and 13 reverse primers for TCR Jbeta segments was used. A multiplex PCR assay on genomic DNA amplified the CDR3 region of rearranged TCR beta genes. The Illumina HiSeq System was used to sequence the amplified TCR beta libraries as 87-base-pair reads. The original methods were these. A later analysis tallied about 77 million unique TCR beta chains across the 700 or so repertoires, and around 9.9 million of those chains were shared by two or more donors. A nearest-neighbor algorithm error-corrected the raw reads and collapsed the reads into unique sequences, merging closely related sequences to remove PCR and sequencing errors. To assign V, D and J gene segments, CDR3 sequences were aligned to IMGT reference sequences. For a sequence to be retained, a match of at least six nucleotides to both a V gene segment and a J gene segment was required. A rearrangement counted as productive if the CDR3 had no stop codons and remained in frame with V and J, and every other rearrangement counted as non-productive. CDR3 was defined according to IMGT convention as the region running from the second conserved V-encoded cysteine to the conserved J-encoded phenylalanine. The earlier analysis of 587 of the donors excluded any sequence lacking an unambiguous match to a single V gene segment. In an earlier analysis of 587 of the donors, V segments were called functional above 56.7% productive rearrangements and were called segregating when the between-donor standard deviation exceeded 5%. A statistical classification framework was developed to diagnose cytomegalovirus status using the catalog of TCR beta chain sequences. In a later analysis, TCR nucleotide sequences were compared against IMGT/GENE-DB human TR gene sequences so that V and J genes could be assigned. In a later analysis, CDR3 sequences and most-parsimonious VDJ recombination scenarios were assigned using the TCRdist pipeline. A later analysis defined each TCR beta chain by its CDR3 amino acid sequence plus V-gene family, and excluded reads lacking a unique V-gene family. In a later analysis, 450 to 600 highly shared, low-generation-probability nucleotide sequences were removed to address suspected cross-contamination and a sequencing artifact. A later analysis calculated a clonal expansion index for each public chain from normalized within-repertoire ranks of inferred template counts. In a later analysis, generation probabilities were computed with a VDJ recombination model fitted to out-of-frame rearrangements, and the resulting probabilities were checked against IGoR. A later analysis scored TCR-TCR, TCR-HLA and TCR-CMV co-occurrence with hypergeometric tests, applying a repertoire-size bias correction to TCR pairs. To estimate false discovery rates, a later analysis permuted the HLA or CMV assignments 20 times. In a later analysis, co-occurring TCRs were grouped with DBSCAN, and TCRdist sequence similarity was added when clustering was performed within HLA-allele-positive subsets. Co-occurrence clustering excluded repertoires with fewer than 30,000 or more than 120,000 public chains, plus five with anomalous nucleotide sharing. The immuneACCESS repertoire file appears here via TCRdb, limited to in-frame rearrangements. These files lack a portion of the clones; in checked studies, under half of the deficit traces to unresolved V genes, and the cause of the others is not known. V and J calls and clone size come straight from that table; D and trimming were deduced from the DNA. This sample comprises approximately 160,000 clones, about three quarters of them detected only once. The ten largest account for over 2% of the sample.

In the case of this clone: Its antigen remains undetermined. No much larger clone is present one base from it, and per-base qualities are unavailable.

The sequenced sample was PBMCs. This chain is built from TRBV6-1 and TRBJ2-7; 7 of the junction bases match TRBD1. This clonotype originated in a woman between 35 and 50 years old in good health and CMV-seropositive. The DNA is TGTGCCAGCAGGAACAGGGGCTCCTACGAGCAGTACTTC. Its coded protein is CASRNRGSYEQYF.